This T cell receptor beta chain was observed in a study of blood T cells in healthy people across ages. The second PCR ran roughly 6 to 11 cycles with a sample-barcoded 5' primer and J-beta primers. In TCRdb, the 5' RACE reads were re-called with MiXCR into one record per CDR3 protein. The sample yields around 870,000 distinct CDR3 sequences, 29% seen once. The germline V gene encodes CDR1 SEHNR and CDR2 FQNEAQ (reference sequence). V was shortened by 1 base and J by 3 bases, with 13 bases between the two germline ends. This CDR3 region has 16 residues. The sample holds many counts of this clonotype. The sequencing sample was made of blood. The V and J genes are TRBV7-9 and TRBJ2-4; D may be TRBD1 (5 bases). This receptor was obtained from a woman older than 75 in good health. CDR3 protein: CASSLEPSRVKNIQYF. The CDR3 DNA is TGTGCCAGCAGCTTAGAACCGTCCAGGGTCAAAAACATTCAGTACTTC.